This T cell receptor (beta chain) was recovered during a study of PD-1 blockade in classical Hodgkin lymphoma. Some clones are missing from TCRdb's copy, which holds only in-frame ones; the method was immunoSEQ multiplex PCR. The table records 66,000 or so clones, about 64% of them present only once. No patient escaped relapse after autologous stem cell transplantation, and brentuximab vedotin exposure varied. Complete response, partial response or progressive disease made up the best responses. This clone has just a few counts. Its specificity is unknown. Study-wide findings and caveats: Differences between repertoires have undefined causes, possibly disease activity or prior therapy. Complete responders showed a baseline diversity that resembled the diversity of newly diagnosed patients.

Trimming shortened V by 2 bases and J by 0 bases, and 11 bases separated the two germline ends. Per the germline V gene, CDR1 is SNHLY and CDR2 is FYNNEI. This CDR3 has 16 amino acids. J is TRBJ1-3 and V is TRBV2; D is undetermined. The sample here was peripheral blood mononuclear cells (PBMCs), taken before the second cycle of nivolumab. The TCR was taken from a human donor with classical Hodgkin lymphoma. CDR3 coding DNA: TGTGCCAGCAGTGAACAACAGAGTTTCTCTGGAAACACCATATATTTT. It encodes CASSEQQSFSGNTIYF.